What follows describes a single T cell receptor beta chain. As processed by the authors: Cell counts per sample came from amplifying reference gene primers. Generated by immunoSEQ multiplex PCR, the TCRdb table keeps only in-frame clones and is missing some. The V and J calls and the clone size are those of that table, but D and trimming were determined from the DNA. The sample has a few hundred thousand clones, roughly 86% seen once. This CDR3 region has 13 residues. Germline lookup yields CDR1 MNHEY and CDR2 SVGAGI. V lost 5 bases to trimming and J lost 0 bases, with 5 bases between them. This sample is part of a study of blood T cell repertoires in COVID-19. Study as a whole: Italy, Spain and the United States were the sources of the convalescent and acute COVID-19 samples. PBMCs, B-cell-depleted T cells, or T cells provided the cDNA or gDNA that made up the material.

Assignment of participants to cohorts was predicated upon participant-reported clinical history. The chain links TRBV6-5 to TRBJ1-3; no clear D. The receptor comes from a woman aged 18-35 years who had recovered from COVID-19. The sequenced sample was PBMCs or T cells enriched from blood (not recorded which). In DNA form, the CDR3 reads TGTGCCAGCAGTCGTAGCTCTGGAAACACCATATATTTT. It specifies CASSRSSGNTIYF.